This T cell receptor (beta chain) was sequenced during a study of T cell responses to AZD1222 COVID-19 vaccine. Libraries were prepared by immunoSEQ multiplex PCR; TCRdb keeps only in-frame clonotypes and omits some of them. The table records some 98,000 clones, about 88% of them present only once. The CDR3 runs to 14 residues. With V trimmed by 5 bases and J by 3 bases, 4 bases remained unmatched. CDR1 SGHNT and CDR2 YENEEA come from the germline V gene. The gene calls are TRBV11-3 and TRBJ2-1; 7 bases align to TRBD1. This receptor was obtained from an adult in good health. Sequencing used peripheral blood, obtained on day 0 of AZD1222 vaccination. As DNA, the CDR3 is TGTGCCAGCAGCCCCCGGGACAGCTACAATGAGCAGTTCTTC. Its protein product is CASSPRDSYNEQFF.